These 30 T cell receptor beta chains were all obtained from the same sample, sequenced in a study of shared clonotypes between healthy human individuals. TCRdb's copy holds only in-frame clones and misses some; the assay was immunoSEQ multiplex PCR. The sample holds roughly 1,000,000 clones, more than 75% seen once. Sample: memory CD4+ T cells from PBMCs. Subset described: CD45RA-negative fraction. The receptors derive from a man aged 18-30 years in good health. Some clones in this sample may be carry-over from other donors' samples.

The chain combines TRBV27 with TRBJ1-2, with 9 bases matching TRBD1. J was trimmed by 4 bases and V by 5 bases; bases with no gene match: 8. The germline CDR1 and CDR2 sequences are MNHEY and SMNVEV (reference sequence). The CDR3 loop spans 15 amino acids. Written as DNA, the CDR3 is TGTGCCAGCAGTCCACTACACAGGGGGCCCTATGGCTACACCTTC. Protein sequence: CASSPLHRGPYGYTF.

CDR3 protein: CASIRHSNTGELFF. CDR3 sequence (DNA): TGTGCCAGCATACGGCACAGCAACACCGGGGAGCTGTTTTTT. V and J are TRBV6-1 and TRBJ2-2, with no clear D. The V gene lost 7 bases and the J gene lost 2 bases, with 11 bases spanning the gap. There are 14 residues in the CDR3. Germline V gene lookup returns CDR1 MNHNS and CDR2 SASEGT.

This clone has only a few counts. The chain combines TRBV19 with TRBJ2-4; the D gene is possibly TRBD2 (6 bases). V lost 4 bases and J 15 bases, leaving 19 bases between the germline ends. Looked up from germline, CDR1 is LNHDA and CDR2 is SQIVND (reference sequence). This CDR3 contains 13 residues. The CDR3 is CASSTTRQGPRYF. The CDR3 region has the DNA TGTGCCAGTAGTACGACTAGGCAGGGTCCTCGGTACTTC.

This clone was seen once. The rearrangement joins TRBV23-1 to TRBJ1-1; TRBD1 agrees at 7 bases. TRBV23-1 is placed among ORFs of uncertain function. The CDR3 is 18 amino acids. After removal of 2 bases from V and 1 base from J, the junction contained 13 bases not matched to a gene. The CDR3 loop is CASSQPKTGNGPNTEAFF. The CDR3 DNA follows: TGCGCCAGCAGTCAACCCAAGACAGGGAATGGGCCGAACACTGAAGCTTTCTTT.

This clone was seen a handful of times. J is TRBJ2-5 and V is TRBV4-1, with 13 bases that match TRBD2. This CDR3 is 15 amino acids long. V gave up 1 base and J gave up 5 bases; unmatched junction bases: 1. CDR1 is MGHRA and CDR2 is YSYEKL in the germline V gene. CDR3 coding DNA: TGCGCCAGCAGCCAAGTACTAGCGGGGGGGGAGACCCAGTACTTC. Translated: CASSQVLAGGETQYF.

The V and J genes are TRBV2 and TRBJ2-3, with D perhaps TRBD2 (5 bases). This CDR3 spans 13 amino acids. Looked up from germline, CDR1 is SNHLY and CDR2 is FYNNEI. V lost 6 bases and J lost 4, with 11 bases in between. The CDR3 protein is CASRGSEADTQYF. The CDR3, as DNA: TGTGCCAGCAGGGGGTCGGAGGCAGATACGCAGTATTTT. Using reference TRBV2 and TRBJ2-3 for the parts outside the CDR3, the full variable domain is EPEVTQTPSHQVTQMGQEVILRCVPISNHLYFYWYRQILGQKVEFLVSFYNNEISEKSEIFDDQFSVERPDGSNFTLKIRSTKLEDSAMYFCASRGSEADTQYFGPGTRLTVL.

This chain connects TRBV27 to TRBJ2-2; 7 nucleotides match TRBD1. This CDR3 contains 15 residues. Germline V gene lookup returns CDR1 MNHEY and CDR2 SMNVEV (reference sequence). The ends lost 5 bases at V and 2 bases at J; junction bases unmatched: 5. This chain's CDR3 is CASSLRQGNTGELFF. The CDR3, as DNA: TGTGCCAGCAGTCTAAGACAGGGAAACACCGGGGAGCTGTTTTTT.

About this clone itself: A much larger clonotype is one base distant, so this may be a read error. The chain is built from TRBV11-3 and TRBJ2-7, with TRBD1 matching 9 bases. The CDR3 length is 14 residues. V was pared by 0 bases and J by 3 bases, with 0 bases of the junction left unmatched. Germline values: CDR1 SGHNT, CDR2 YENEEA. The chain's CDR3 is CASSLEDRGYEQYF. CDR3 nucleotides: TGTGCCAGCAGCTTAGAGGACAGGGGCTACGAGCAGTACTTC.

This clone was picked up one time. The chain joins TRBV2 to TRBJ1-5, with D unresolved. The CDR3 sequence is 13 residues long. Germline V gene data show CDR1 as SNHLY and CDR2 as FYNNEI. V was trimmed by 2 bases and J by 5 bases, leaving 7 bases between them. CDR3 bases: TGTGCCAGCAGTGAACTGCCCTATCAGCCCCAGCATTTT. This translates into CASSELPYQPQHF.

This rearrangement joins TRBV28 to TRBJ1-1; D remains ambiguous. V shed 2 bases and J shed 10 bases, with 17 bases lying between them. Germline-derived CDR1 and CDR2 are MDHEN and SYDVKM. The CDR3 is 14 residues long. This CDR3 is CASSLMGIGAAAFF. The DNA of the CDR3 is TGTGCCAGCAGTTTAATGGGGATTGGAGCGGCAGCTTTCTTT.

The rearrangement links TRBV30 to TRBJ2-7; TRBD1 aligns across 10 bases. V trimming: 5 bases; J trimming: 6 bases; junction bases outside the gene matches: 13. From germline, CDR1 is GTSNPN and CDR2 SVGIG (reference sequence). This CDR3 is 15 amino acids long. CDR3 DNA: TGTGCCTGGGTTCCACCGGGACAGGGGCCCAGCGAGCAGTACTTC. This encodes CAWVPPGQGPSEQYF.

The V gene is TRBV7-9, the J gene TRBJ2-7; tentatively, D is TRBD1 or TRBD2 (5 bases each). The CDR3 covers 15 residues. CDR1 is SEHNR and CDR2 is FQNEAQ in the germline V gene (reference sequence). V dropped 5 bases and J dropped 7 bases, with 21 bases sitting between them. In DNA form, the CDR3 reads TGTGCCAGCAGCCGGTACCGGGACGAAAGGGAGGAGCAGTACTTC. Translated, it gives CASSRYRDEREEQYF.

On this clone: One end of the junction does not line up with germline, which may come from a read error. The same CDR3 can be traced to other DNA sequences in this sample. The J gene is TRBJ2-7, the V gene TRBV14, with D unresolved. CDR1 is SGHDN, CDR2 FVKESK, per germline. The length of the CDR3 is 11 residues. In DNA form, the CDR3 reads TGCGCCAGCAGCGCCGCGACGACGCAGTACTTC. Translation gives CASSAATTQYF.

V usage is TRBV5-5 and J usage is TRBJ1-2, with D unclear. Per the germline V gene, CDR1 is SGHKS and CDR2 is YYEKEE (reference sequence). The CDR3 is 16 residues long. V lost 1 base and J lost 8, with 21 bases in between. CDR3: CASSLLFGVTYGGYTF. In DNA, the CDR3 is TGTGCCAGCAGCTTGCTGTTCGGGGTAACTTACGGCGGCTACACCTTC.

This clone occurred a few times. At one end the junction does not follow the germline gene, possibly because of a read error. The V call is TRBV2, the J call TRBJ2-7, with 7 positions matching TRBD2. The CDR3 totals 13 residues. Germline V lookup: CDR1 SNHLY, CDR2 FYNNEI. The CDR3 nucleotides are TGTGCCAGCAGTATCCTGAGGACGGGGGGAAAGGGCTTC. As protein: CASSILRTGGKGF.

This clone was recorded a few times. The V and J genes are TRBV28 and TRBJ1-2; D might be TRBD1 (5 bases). This CDR3 comprises 14 residues. The ends were cut back, 7 bases at V and 6 bases at J, with 18 bases in the middle. Germline V CDR1 and CDR2: MDHEN, SYDVKM. Here the CDR3 DNA reads TGTGCCAGCATCCGGTCCGGGGGATACGATGGCTACACCTTC. Residues: CASIRSGGYDGYTF.

The chain employs TRBV11-2 and TRBJ2-1; 8 bases align to TRBD1. The CDR3 consists of 15 residues. Germline V lookup: CDR1 SGHAT, CDR2 FQNNGV. The trim removed 5 bases at V and 11 bases at J, leaving 14 bases unmatched. This CDR3 reads CASSKRTGTDLQQFF. In nucleotides, the CDR3 is TGTGCCAGCAGCAAACGGACAGGGACGGACTTACAGCAGTTCTTC.

Written as DNA, the CDR3 is TGTGCCAGCAGTGGCACAGGGGGCCCCTACGAGCAGTACTTC. Translating it yields CASSGTGGPYEQYF. The chain is built from TRBV25-1 and TRBJ2-7; TRBD1 aligns across 9 bases. The J segment lost 2 bases and the V segment lost 4 bases, leaving 3 bases of the junction unmatched. This CDR3 spans 14 amino acids. Per germline, CDR1 MGHDK and CDR2 SYGVNS.

The chain links TRBV5-8 to TRBJ2-5; the D gene is possibly TRBD2 (5 bases). The V end lost 1 base, the J end lost 3 bases, and 16 bases lay between the germline ends. CDR3 size: 16 residues. Germline V gene lookup returns CDR1 SGHTS and CDR2 YDEGEE. CDR3 loop: CASSLIAYGMKETQYF. The CDR3 region has the DNA TGTGCCAGCAGCTTGATCGCATACGGGATGAAAGAGACCCAGTACTTC.

Points on this clone: The same CDR3 also results from other DNA sequences found in this sample. This chain joins TRBV2 and TRBJ2-1, with 7 nucleotides matching TRBD2. This CDR3 comprises 12 residues. V lost 4 bases to trimming and J lost 6 bases; unmatched junction nucleotides: 0. Germline values: CDR1 SNHLY, CDR2 FYNNEI. The CDR3 DNA reads as TGTGCCAGCAGTGGCGGGGGCAATGAGCAGTTCTTC. Encoded protein: CASSGGGNEQFF.

Concerning this clone itself: Other DNA sequences in this specimen translate into the identical CDR3. This chain links TRBV5-4 with TRBJ1-1; D not resolved. The CDR3 runs to 13 residues. From germline, CDR1 is SGHNT and CDR2 YYREEE (reference sequence). Trimming cost V 5 bases and J 1 base, with 9 bases left between them. CDR3 sequence reads: CASSFGSNTEAFF. The CDR3, as DNA: TGTGCCAGCAGTTTCGGGTCGAACACTGAAGCTTTCTTT. Full variable domain (remainder filled in from reference TRBV5-4 and TRBJ1-1): ETGVTQSPTHLIKTRGQQVTLRCSSQSGHNTVSWYQQALGQGPQFIFQYYREEENGRGNFPPRFSGLQFPNYSSELNVNALELDDSALYLCASSFGSNTEAFFGQGTRLTVV.

This chain links TRBV7-8 with TRBJ2-7, with D possibly TRBD1 on 5 matching bases. This CDR3 contains 11 residues. Germline CDR1 reads SGHVS; CDR2 reads FQNEAQ. Trimming left V 7 bases short and J 7 bases short, with 11 bases between. The CDR3 is CASTPGSEQYF. The CDR3 region has the DNA TGTGCCAGCACTCCAGGGTCTGAGCAGTACTTC.

This chain joins TRBV4-3 and TRBJ2-1, with 8 bases aligning to TRBD2. Germline assignment: CDR1 LGHNA and CDR2 YSLEER. The CDR3 sequence is 16 residues long. The V segment lost 3 bases and the J segment 5 bases; nucleotides outside the gene matches: 9. The CDR3: CASSHRIAGLDNEQFF. The CDR3 DNA sequence: TGCGCCAGCAGCCACCGGATAGCGGGATTGGACAATGAGCAGTTCTTC.

The chain has TRBV9 and TRBJ2-3; D might be TRBD2 (5 bases). This CDR3 has 17 residues. The V end was cut by 3 bases, the J end by 2 bases, with 19 bases between. Germline V gene sequence: CDR1 SGDLS, CDR2 YYNGEE. CDR3 amino acids: CASSAKIIASLTDTQYF. The CDR3 DNA reads TGTGCCAGCAGCGCTAAAATCATAGCGTCTCTCACAGATACGCAGTATTTT.

The chain uses TRBV29-1 and TRBJ2-5, with TRBD1 identical over 12 bases. V shed 3 bases, J shed 5 bases, and the junction held 7 bases outside the gene matches. Germline CDR1 SQVTM, CDR2 ANQGSEA. The CDR3 spans 15 residues. CDR3 in amino acids: CSVDSGTGGLETQYF. The CDR3 bases are TGCAGCGTTGACAGTGGGACAGGGGGCCTGGAGACCCAGTACTTC.

V is TRBV7-2 and J is TRBJ1-5, with D hard to call. V was pared by 1 base and J by 14 bases, with 15 bases between. CDR3 size: 13 residues. The germline CDR1 and CDR2 sequences are SGHTA and FQGNSA. CDR3 region: CASSLVVAREKHF. For the CDR3, the DNA is TGTGCCAGCAGCTTAGTTGTGGCCCGGGAGAAGCATTTT.

This chain links TRBV5-1 with TRBJ2-3; 8 bases fit TRBD2. CDR3 size: 15 residues. Germline loops: CDR1 SGHRS, CDR2 YFSETQ. V trimming: 4 bases; J trimming: 7 bases; junction bases outside the gene matches: 11. This chain's CDR3 is CASSPQVTSGNTQYF. CDR3 DNA: TGCGCCAGCAGCCCCCAGGTTACTAGCGGAAATACGCAGTATTTT.

This chain uses TRBV19 with TRBJ1-3; TRBD1 might be the D (5 bases). V lost 0 bases, J lost 3 bases, and 12 bases lay in between. The V gene's germline CDR1 is LNHDA and CDR2 SQIVND (reference sequence). This CDR3 has 16 amino acids. CDR3 region: CASSIETASRGNTIYF. In DNA, the CDR3 is TGTGCCAGTAGTATAGAGACAGCTTCTCGTGGAAACACCATATATTTT.

V and J are TRBV27 and TRBJ2-7; D might be TRBD2 (6 bases). Trimming shortened V by 0 bases and J by 2 bases, and 14 bases separated the two germline ends. The CDR3 totals 16 residues. Germline CDR1 and CDR2: MNHEY and SMNVEV (reference sequence). CDR3 sequence (DNA): TGTGCCAGCAGTTTATCCGCGGGACTTCCAGCCTACGAGCAGTACTTC. It is translated as CASSLSAGLPAYEQYF.

This sequence joins TRBV29-1 and TRBJ1-2; no clear D. CDR1 SQVTM and CDR2 ANQGSEA come from the germline V gene. Trimming took off 6 bases at V and 4 bases at J, with 12 bases between the two ends. There are 12 residues in the CDR3. The CDR3 spells CSVNRGFYGYTF. Written as DNA, the CDR3 is TGCAGCGTGAACAGAGGTTTCTATGGCTACACCTTC. The whole variable domain, filled in from reference TRBV29-1 and TRBJ1-2, reads SAVISQKPSRDICQRGTSLTIQCQVDSQVTMMFWYRQQPGQSLTLIATANQGSEATYESGFVIDKFPISRPNLTFSTLTVSNMSPEDSSIYLCSVNRGFYGYTFGSGTRLTVV.